The rows below give T cell receptor beta chains drawn from one sample of a study of T cell responses to AZD1222 COVID-19 vaccine. Sequenced by immunoSEQ multiplex PCR; TCRdb stores in-frame clones only, minus some. The table includes about 130,000 clones, approximately 92% detected once. Sequencing used peripheral blood, obtained 28 days after the second AZD1222 dose. The source is an adult who received the AZD1222 COVID-19 vaccine. The CDR3 runs from the conserved cysteine through the conserved F or W. Fields, in order: clone size, D gene, V gene, J gene, CDR3 length, CDR3 protein, CDR3 DNA. D genes are given only for firm matches. Expanded clones are given a class, and other clones once, few, many or no size at all.

clone_size: NA
d_call: NA
v_call: TRBV12-3/TRBV12-4
j_call: TRBJ2-3
cdr3_length: 13
cdr3_aa: CASRRTRTDTQYF
cdr3_nt: TGTGCCAGCAGGAGAACTCGCACAGATACGCAGTATTTT

clone_size: NA
d_call: NA
v_call: TRBV30
j_call: TRBJ2-6
cdr3_length: 12
cdr3_aa: CAWRRWANVLTF
cdr3_nt: TGTGCCTGGAGAAGGTGGGCCAACGTCCTGACTTTC

clone_size: NA
d_call: NA
v_call: TRBV2
j_call: TRBJ1-2
cdr3_length: 16
cdr3_aa: CASRPGVGRGGYGYTF
cdr3_nt: TGTGCCAGCAGACCAGGCGTTGGGCGGGGAGGCTATGGCTACACCTTC

clone_size: NA
d_call: NA
v_call: TRBV5-1
j_call: TRBJ2-7
cdr3_length: 15
cdr3_aa: CASSLYNRDTYEQYF
cdr3_nt: TGCGCCAGCAGCTTGTACAACAGGGATACTTACGAGCAGTACTTC

clone_size: NA
d_call: NA
v_call: TRBV4-2
j_call: TRBJ1-2
cdr3_length: 16
cdr3_aa: CASSQEGGASGYGYTF
cdr3_nt: TGTGCCAGCAGCCAAGAGGGGGGGGCGTCTGGCTATGGCTACACCTTC

clone_size: NA
d_call: TRBD1
v_call: TRBV28
j_call: TRBJ2-3
cdr3_length: 14
cdr3_aa: CASSLGQGTDTQYF
cdr3_nt: TGTGCCAGCAGTTTGGGACAGGGCACAGATACGCAGTATTTT

clone_size: NA
d_call: NA
v_call: TRBV28
j_call: TRBJ2-7
cdr3_length: 15
cdr3_aa: CASSPPSRNSYEQYF
cdr3_nt: TGTGCCAGCAGTCCCCCCTCCCGGAACTCCTACGAGCAGTACTTC

clone_size: once
d_call: NA
v_call: TRBV6-6
j_call: TRBJ1-1
cdr3_length: 15
cdr3_aa: CASFWGGTQNTEAFF
cdr3_nt: TGTGCCAGCTTCTGGGGCGGCACTCAGAACACTGAAGCTTTCTTT

clone_size: NA
d_call: TRBD2
v_call: TRBV18
j_call: TRBJ2-1
cdr3_length: 15
cdr3_aa: CASSPLAGGHNEQFF
cdr3_nt: TGTGCCAGCTCACCCCTAGCGGGGGGCCACAATGAGCAGTTCTTC

clone_size: NA
d_call: TRBD1
v_call: TRBV2
j_call: TRBJ1-6
cdr3_length: 12
cdr3_aa: CASRTTGGPLHF
cdr3_nt: TGTGCCAGCAGAACGACAGGGGGACCCCTCCACTTT

clone_size: NA
d_call: TRBD1
v_call: TRBV7-2
j_call: TRBJ1-2
cdr3_length: 13
cdr3_aa: CASREQGAGGYTF
cdr3_nt: TGTGCCAGCAGGGAACAGGGGGCGGGCGGCTACACCTTC

clone_size: NA
d_call: NA
v_call: TRBV3-1/TRBV3-2
j_call: TRBJ1-6
cdr3_length: 18
cdr3_aa: CASKKTLGGAGYNSPLHF
cdr3_nt: TGTGCCAGCAAAAAGACGTTGGGGGGCGCCGGGTATAATTCACCCCTCCACTTT

clone_size: NA
d_call: NA
v_call: TRBV12-3/TRBV12-4
j_call: TRBJ2-1
cdr3_length: 11
cdr3_aa: CASSDDGEQFF
cdr3_nt: TGTGCCAGCAGTGACGATGGGGAGCAGTTCTTC